These T cell receptor beta chains were read from a single sample in a study of blood T cell repertoires in COVID-19. Generated by immunoSEQ multiplex PCR, the TCRdb table keeps only in-frame clones and is missing some. The sample lists about 54,000 clones; 81% were seen once. The sequencing input was peripheral blood. The receptors here all came from a woman aged 55-69 years with acute or convalescent COVID-19. CDR3s include the opening cysteine and the closing phenylalanine or tryptophan. The D gene is left open where the match is weak. Where a row states a size, it is once, few, many or the class of an expanded clone; other rows omit it.

TRBD1	TRBV6-6	TRBJ1-5	-	CASSYRGGSNQPQHF	TGTGCCAGCAGCTACAGGGGAGGTAGCAATCAGCCCCAGCATTTT
-	TRBV5-1	TRBJ2-3	-	CASSRFQTPDTQYF	TGCGCCAGTTCTAGATTCCAAACCCCAGATACGCAGTATTTT
TRBD2	TRBV2	TRBJ2-1	-	CASRAGTSGINEQFF	TGTGCCAGCAGGGCCGGGACTAGCGGGATAAATGAGCAGTTCTTC
-	TRBV2	TRBJ1-6	-	CASRSQSSYNSPLHF	TGTGCCAGCCGGAGCCAAAGCTCCTATAATTCACCCCTCCACTTT
-	TRBV10-3	TRBJ2-3	few	CAISEMGGTDTQYF	TGTGCCATCAGTGAAATGGGCGGGACAGATACGCAGTATTTT
TRBD1	TRBV4-1	TRBJ1-1	-	CASSREDRGSNTEAFF	TGCGCCAGCAGCCGAGAAGACAGGGGATCGAACACTGAAGCTTTCTTT
TRBD1	TRBV19	TRBJ1-2	-	CASNRQGRENGYTF	TGTGCCAGTAACCGACAGGGGAGAGAGAATGGCTACACCTTC
-	TRBV5-8	TRBJ1-5	-	CASIPRRGQQPQHF	TGTGCCAGCATCCCCCGCAGGGGTCAGCAGCCCCAGCATTTT
TRBD1	TRBV5-5	TRBJ2-7	-	CASSLGPGTGAIREQYF	TGTGCCAGCAGCCTAGGCCCGGGGACAGGGGCTATCCGCGAGCAGTACTTC
-	TRBV3-1/TRBV3-2	TRBJ2-1	-	CASSQGVRNEQFF	TGTGCCAGCAGCCAGGGAGTCCGGAATGAGCAGTTCTTC
TRBD1	TRBV2	TRBJ1-2	-	CASSGTGYGYTF	TGTGCCAGCAGCGGGACAGGGTATGGCTACACCTTC
-	TRBV19	TRBJ1-1	-	CASINRARPNTEAFF	TGTGCCAGTATAAACCGCGCGCGGCCCAACACTGAAGCTTTCTTT
TRBD1	TRBV18	TRBJ1-4	-	CASSPRTGGGNEKLFF	TGTGCCAGCTCACCACGGACAGGCGGCGGTAATGAAAAACTGTTTTTT
-	TRBV5-6	TRBJ2-1	-	CASSFRGEQFF	TGTGCCAGCAGCTTTCGAGGTGAGCAGTTCTTC
-	TRBV2	TRBJ1-2	once	CASSANRILGYGYTF	TGTGCCAGCAGTGCAAACAGGATACTCGGCTATGGCTACACCTTC
-	TRBV14	TRBJ1-2	-	CASSQITTEYSYGYTF	TGTGCCAGCAGCCAGATCACCACGGAGTATAGCTATGGCTACACCTTC
-	TRBV6-5	TRBJ2-3	-	CASRITESTDTQYF	TGTGCCAGCAGGATAACAGAGAGCACAGATACGCAGTATTTT
-	TRBV28	TRBJ1-6	-	CASSPRGNSPLHF	TGTGCCAGCAGCCCCAGGGGCAATTCACCCCTCCACTTT
TRBD2	TRBV11-2	TRBJ2-4	-	CASSLVSSGANIQYF	TGTGCCAGCAGCTTAGTCTCTAGCGGGGCAAACATTCAGTACTTC
TRBD2	TRBV30	TRBJ2-7	once	CAWSVPSGSVEQYF	TGTGCCTGGAGTGTTCCTAGCGGGAGTGTAGAGCAGTACTTC
TRBD1	TRBV5-8	TRBJ2-7	-	CASSIPGGQDFYEQYF	TGTGCCAGCAGCATCCCCGGGGGACAGGACTTCTACGAGCAGTACTTC
-	TRBV7-2	TRBJ1-1	few	CASSLEAGVANTEAFF	TGTGCCAGCAGCTTAGAGGCGGGAGTGGCGAACACTGAAGCTTTCTTT
-	TRBV7-9	TRBJ2-2	-	CASSSWGGKNTGELFF	TGTGCCAGCAGCAGTTGGGGCGGGAAGAACACCGGGGAGCTGTTTTTT
TRBD2	TRBV3-1/TRBV3-2	TRBJ2-1	few	CASSHTGLVEGSEQFF	TGTGCCAGCAGCCATACGGGACTAGTAGAAGGTAGTGAGCAGTTCTTC
-	TRBV18	TRBJ2-7	-	CASTSSGGPYEQYF	TGTGCCAGCACATCCTCGGGGGGCCCCTACGAGCAGTACTTC
TRBD1	TRBV28	TRBJ2-7	-	CASSGPGTGVEQYF	TGTGCCAGCAGTGGACCCGGGACAGGGGTCGAGCAGTACTTC
TRBD1	TRBV5-1	TRBJ1-6	-	CASSQTGQGVNSPLHF	TGCGCCAGCAGCCAAACGGGACAGGGAGTAAATTCACCCCTCCACTTT
TRBD1	TRBV7-2	TRBJ2-3	-	CASSWTGPTDTQYF	TGTGCCAGCAGCTGGACAGGGCCCACAGATACGCAGTATTTT
TRBD1	TRBV4-1	TRBJ2-2	-	CASSQPGQGTGELFF	TGCGCCAGCAGCCAACCTGGACAGGGGACCGGGGAGCTGTTTTTT
-	TRBV6-1	TRBJ1-5	-	CASNDKDRYSNQPQHF	TGTGCCAGCAATGATAAGGACAGATATAGCAATCAGCCCCAGCATTTT
-	TRBV2	TRBJ1-5	-	CASSDWGRGNQPQHF	TGTGCCAGCAGTGACTGGGGAAGGGGGAATCAGCCCCAGCATTTT
-	TRBV4-2	TRBJ1-5	-	CASSQDQGNQPQHF	TGTGCCAGCAGCCAAGACCAGGGGAATCAGCCCCAGCATTTT
-	TRBV29-1	TRBJ2-7	-	CSVEGQGNRIGEQYF	TGCAGCGTTGAAGGCCAGGGTAATCGTATTGGCGAGCAGTACTTC
-	TRBV3-1/TRBV3-2	TRBJ2-1	once	CASSQDPGQHNEQFF	TGTGCCAGCAGCCAAGATCCGGGACAACACAATGAGCAGTTCTTC
TRBD1	TRBV7-3	TRBJ2-5	-	CASSRTGAIQETQYF	TGTGCCAGCAGCCGGACAGGGGCGATCCAAGAGACCCAGTACTTC
-	TRBV5-1	TRBJ2-6	-	CASSLVSGANVLTF	TGCGCCAGCAGCTTGGTATCTGGGGCCAACGTCCTGACTTTC
TRBD1	TRBV18	TRBJ1-1	-	CAGRQGENTEAFF	TGTGCCGGCCGACAGGGAGAGAACACTGAAGCTTTCTTT
-	TRBV11-2	TRBJ1-5	-	CASSPQGRNQPQHF	TGTGCCAGCAGTCCACAGGGTCGCAATCAGCCCCAGCATTTT
-	TRBV3-1/TRBV3-2	TRBJ2-3	-	CASSQARGTQYF	TGTGCCAGCAGCCAAGCCCGGGGTACGCAGTATTTT
-	TRBV27	TRBJ2-1	-	CATPPAGKSSYNEQFF	TGTGCCACCCCACCGGCAGGCAAAAGCTCCTACAATGAGCAGTTCTTC
-	TRBV7-7	TRBJ1-4	-	CASNPTDPAREKLFF	TGTGCTAGCAACCCCACCGACCCCGCCAGGGAAAAACTGTTTTTT
TRBD1	TRBV18	TRBJ1-1	-	CASSPMGQMNTEAFF	TGTGCCAGCTCACCTATGGGACAGATGAACACTGAAGCTTTCTTT
-	TRBV4-2	TRBJ1-1	few	CASSQGGLLNTEAFF	TGTGCCAGCAGCCAAGGGGGACTCTTGAACACTGAAGCTTTCTTT
TRBD1	TRBV11-2	TRBJ1-2	-	CASGTGGNYGYTF	TGTGCCAGTGGGACAGGGGGCAACTATGGCTACACCTTC
-	TRBV18	TRBJ2-1	few	CASSPSNRVNEQFF	TGTGCCAGCTCACCCAGTAACAGGGTCAATGAGCAGTTCTTC
TRBD1	TRBV2	TRBJ2-5	-	CASSSDREETQYF	TGTGCCAGCAGTTCCGACAGGGAAGAGACCCAGTACTTC
-	TRBV6-5	TRBJ2-7	-	CASSIADYGDYEQYF	TGTGCCAGCAGTATAGCGGATTATGGGGACTACGAGCAGTACTTC
-	TRBV18	TRBJ2-7	-	CASSPSWGEPYEQYF	TGTGCCAGCTCACCGTCGTGGGGGGAGCCCTACGAGCAGTACTTC
-	TRBV11-2	TRBJ1-1	-	CASSLDSRQGAEAFF	TGTGCCAGCAGCTTAGATTCCCGGCAGGGCGCTGAAGCTTTCTTT
TRBD1	TRBV3-1/TRBV3-2	TRBJ1-6	once	CASSQDTTGVSPLHF	TGTGCCAGCAGCCAAGATACGACAGGGGTTTCACCCCTCCACTTT